The clone carrying this T cell receptor (beta chain) has only a few counts. The PCR employed 60 Vbeta primers together with 13 Jbeta primers. Assay used: immunoSEQ multiplex PCR; TCRdb lists only in-frame clones, some missing. The sample gives under 200,000 clones, 75% to 85% of which show up once; over 2% is in the top ten. The data belong to a study of cytomegalovirus exposure and HLA in healthy donors. This CDR3 has 13 amino acids. CDR1 is SGHTA and CDR2 is FQGNSA in the germline V gene. V was trimmed by 5 bases and J by 6 bases, leaving 13 bases between them. The material sequenced was PBMCs. The V and J genes are TRBV7-2 and TRBJ1-2; D uncertain. This TCR was sampled from a woman aged 45-65 years in good health and CMV-seronegative. CDR3 coding DNA: TGTGCCAGCAGCCGCGGGCAGAAGGATGGCTACACCTTC. Amino acids: CASSRGQKDGYTF.